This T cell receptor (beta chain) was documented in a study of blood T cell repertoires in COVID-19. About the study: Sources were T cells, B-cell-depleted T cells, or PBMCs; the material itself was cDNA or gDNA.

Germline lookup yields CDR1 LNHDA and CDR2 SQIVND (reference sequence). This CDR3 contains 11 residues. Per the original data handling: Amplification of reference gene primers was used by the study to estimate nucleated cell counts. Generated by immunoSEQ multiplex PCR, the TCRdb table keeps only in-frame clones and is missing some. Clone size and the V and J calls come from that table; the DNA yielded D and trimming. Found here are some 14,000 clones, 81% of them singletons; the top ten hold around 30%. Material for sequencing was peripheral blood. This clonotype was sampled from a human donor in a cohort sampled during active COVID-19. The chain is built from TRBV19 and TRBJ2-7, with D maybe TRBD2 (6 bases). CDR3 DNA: TGTGCTTGCCGGGCGGGAATCGAGCAGTACTTC. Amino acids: CACRAGIEQYF.